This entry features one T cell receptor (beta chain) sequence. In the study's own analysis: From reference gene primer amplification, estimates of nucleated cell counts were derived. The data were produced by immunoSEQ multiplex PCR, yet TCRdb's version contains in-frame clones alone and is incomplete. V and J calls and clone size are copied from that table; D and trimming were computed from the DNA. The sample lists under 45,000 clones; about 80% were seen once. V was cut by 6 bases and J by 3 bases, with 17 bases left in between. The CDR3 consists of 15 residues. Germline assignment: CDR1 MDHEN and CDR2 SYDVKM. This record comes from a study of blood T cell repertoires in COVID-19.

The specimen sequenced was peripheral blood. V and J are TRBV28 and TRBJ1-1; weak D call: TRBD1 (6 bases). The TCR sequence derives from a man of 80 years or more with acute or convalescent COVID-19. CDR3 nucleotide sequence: TGTGCCAGCAGAACCCCCCGGGGGGGGCACACTGAAGCTTTCTTT. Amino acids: CASRTPRGGHTEAFF.